This T cell receptor (beta chain) was captured by sequencing in a study of Graves' ophthalmopathy and Graves' hyperthyroidism. The study, taken as a whole, reports: Sensitivity reached 70.59% and specificity around 72% when the model predicted ophthalmopathy progression. Most clonotypes expanded in thyroid above 0.001 frequency were present in blood too.

As the template, RNA transcripts were used to amplify TCR beta CDR3 regions. First-round RT-PCR with HTBI primers preceded a second-round multiplex PCR. One entry per CDR3 protein, called by TCRdb with MiXCR from the multiplex PCR reads. The repertoire has 680,000 or so distinct CDR3 sequences, approximately 21% of them found once; the top ten carry approximately 7%. Other autoimmune diseases, uncontrolled infections, pregnancy or lactation led to the exclusion of patients. Orbital computed tomography, together with clinical symptoms, serum thyroxine, TRAb and thyroid ultrasound, was used for diagnosis. This clonotype came up many times. Antigen: not known. Material: peripheral blood. The source of this sequence is a woman aged 18-29 years with stable Graves' hyperthyroidism. Some clones in this sample may be carry-over from other donors' samples.

CDR3 loop: CASSYSSLGGNNSPLHF. Written as DNA, the CDR3 is TGTGCCAGCAGTTACTCCTCGTTGGGGGGTAATAATTCACCCCTCCACTTT. The chain has TRBV6-5 and TRBJ1-6; a possible D gene is TRBD1 (5 bases). The CDR3 is 17 amino acids. V lost 0 bases, J lost 5 bases, and 14 bases lay in between. The V gene's germline CDR1 is MNHEY and CDR2 SVGAGI.